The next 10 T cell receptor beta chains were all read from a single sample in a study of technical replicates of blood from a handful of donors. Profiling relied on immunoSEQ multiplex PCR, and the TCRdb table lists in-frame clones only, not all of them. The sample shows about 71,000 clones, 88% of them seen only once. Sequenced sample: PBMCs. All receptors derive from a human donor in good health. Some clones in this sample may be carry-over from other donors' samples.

The CDR3 coding sequence is TGTGCCAGCAGGGCGGGGGTAACCGGGGAGCTGTTTTTT. Residues: CASRAGVTGELFF. The V call is TRBV2, the J call TRBJ2-2; 7 bases line up with TRBD2. Germline V lookup: CDR1 SNHLY, CDR2 FYNNEI. Trimming at V came to 6 bases and at J to 5 bases, leaving 3 bases not matched to a gene. The CDR3 runs 13 residues.

The CDR3 nucleotides are TGTGCCAGTAGCTGGACAGGGTCTTACGAGCAGTACTTC. It translates to CASSWTGSYEQYF. The rearrangement links TRBV19 to TRBJ2-7; TRBD1 aligns across 8 bases. J was trimmed by 4 bases and V by 6 bases; bases with no gene match: 5. The CDR3 is 13 residues long. Looked up from germline, CDR1 is LNHDA and CDR2 is SQIVND (reference sequence).

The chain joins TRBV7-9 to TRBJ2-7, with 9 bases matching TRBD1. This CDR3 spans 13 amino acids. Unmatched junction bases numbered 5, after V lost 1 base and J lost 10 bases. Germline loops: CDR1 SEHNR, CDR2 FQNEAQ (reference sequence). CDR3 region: CASSLVGTGSQYF. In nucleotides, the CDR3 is TGTGCCAGCAGCTTAGTTGGGACAGGGTCTCAGTACTTC. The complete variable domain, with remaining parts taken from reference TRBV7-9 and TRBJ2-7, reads DTGVSQNPRHKITKRGQNVTFRCDPISEHNRLYWYRQTLGQGPEFLTYFQNEAQLEKSRLLSDRFSAERPKGSFSTLEIQRTEQGDSAMYLCASSLVGTGSQYFGPGTRLTVT.

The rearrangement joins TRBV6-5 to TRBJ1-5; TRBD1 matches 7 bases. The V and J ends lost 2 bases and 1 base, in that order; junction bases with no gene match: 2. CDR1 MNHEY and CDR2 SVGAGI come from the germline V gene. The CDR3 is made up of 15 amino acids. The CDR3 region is CASSYRGQSNQPQHF. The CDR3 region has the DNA TGTGCCAGCAGTTACAGGGGGCAGAGCAATCAGCCCCAGCATTTT.

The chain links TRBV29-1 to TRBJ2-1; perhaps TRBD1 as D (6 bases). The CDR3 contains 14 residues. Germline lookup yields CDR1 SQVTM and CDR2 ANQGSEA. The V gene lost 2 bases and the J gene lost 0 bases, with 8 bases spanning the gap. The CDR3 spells CSVEWGPSYNEQFF. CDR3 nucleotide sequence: TGCAGCGTTGAATGGGGGCCCTCCTACAATGAGCAGTTCTTC.

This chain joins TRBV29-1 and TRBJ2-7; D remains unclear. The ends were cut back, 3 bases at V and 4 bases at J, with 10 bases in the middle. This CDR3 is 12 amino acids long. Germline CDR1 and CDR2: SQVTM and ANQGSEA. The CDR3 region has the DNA TGCAGCGTTGAGGTGCCTAGGTACGAGCAGTACTTC. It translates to CSVEVPRYEQYF.

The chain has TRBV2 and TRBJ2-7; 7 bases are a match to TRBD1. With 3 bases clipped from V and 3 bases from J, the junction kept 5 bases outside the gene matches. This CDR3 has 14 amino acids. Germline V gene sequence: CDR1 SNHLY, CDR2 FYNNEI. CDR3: CASSEAGGYYEQYF. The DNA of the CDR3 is TGTGCCAGCAGTGAGGCAGGGGGTTACTACGAGCAGTACTTC.

For the CDR3, the DNA is TGTGCCAGCAGCTTGGGGGGGGATCGGGCCCAGCATTTT. Translated: CASSLGGDRAQHF. This chain uses TRBV7-9 with TRBJ1-5, with D possibly matching TRBD1 (5 bases). There are 13 residues in the CDR3. CDR1 and CDR2 from the germline V gene are SEHNR and FQNEAQ (reference sequence). Trimming removed 3 bases at V and 11 bases at J, with 14 bases between.

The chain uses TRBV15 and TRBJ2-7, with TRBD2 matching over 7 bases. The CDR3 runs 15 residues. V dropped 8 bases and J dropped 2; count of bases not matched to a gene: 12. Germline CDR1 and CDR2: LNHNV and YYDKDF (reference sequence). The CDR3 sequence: CATDRGGNTTYEQYF. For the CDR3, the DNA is TGTGCCACCGACCGGGGAGGGAACACCACCTACGAGCAGTACTTC.

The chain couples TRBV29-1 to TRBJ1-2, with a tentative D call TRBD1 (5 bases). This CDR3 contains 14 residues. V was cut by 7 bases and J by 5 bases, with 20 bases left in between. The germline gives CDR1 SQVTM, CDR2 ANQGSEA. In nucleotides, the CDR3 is TGCAGCGCCGACTTTCAGGGTGAAGAGTATGGCTACACCTTC. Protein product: CSADFQGEEYGYTF. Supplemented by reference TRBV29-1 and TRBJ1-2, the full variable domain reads SAVISQKPSRDICQRGTSLTIQCQVDSQVTMMFWYRQQPGQSLTLIATANQGSEATYESGFVIDKFPISRPNLTFSTLTVSNMSPEDSSIYLCSADFQGEEYGYTFGSGTRLTVV.